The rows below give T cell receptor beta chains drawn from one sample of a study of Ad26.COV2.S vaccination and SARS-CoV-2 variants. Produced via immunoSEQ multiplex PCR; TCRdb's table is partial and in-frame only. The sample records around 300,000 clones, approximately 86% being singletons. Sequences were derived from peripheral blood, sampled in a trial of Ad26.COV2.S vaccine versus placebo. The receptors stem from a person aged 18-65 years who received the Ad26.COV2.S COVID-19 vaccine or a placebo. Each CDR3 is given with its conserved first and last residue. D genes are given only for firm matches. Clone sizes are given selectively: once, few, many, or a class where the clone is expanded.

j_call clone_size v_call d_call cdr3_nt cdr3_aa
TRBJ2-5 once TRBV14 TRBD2 TGTGCCAGCAGCCAACGCGCTAGCGGGAGAAGAGGAGAGACCCAGTACTTC CASSQRASGRRGETQYF
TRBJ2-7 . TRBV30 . TGTGCCTGGACTTCGGACGGGCCCTACGAGCAGTACTTC CAWTSDGPYEQYF
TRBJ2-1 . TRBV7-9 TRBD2 TGTGCCAGCAGCATCAAGCTTCGGGCTAGCGGGAGGAACTACAATGAGCAGTTCTTC CASSIKLRASGRNYNEQFF
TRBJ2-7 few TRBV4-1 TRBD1 TGCGCCAGCAGCCAAAGACAGGGGGTAGCCTACGAGCAGTACTTC CASSQRQGVAYEQYF
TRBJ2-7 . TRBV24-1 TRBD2 TGTGCCACCAGGTTGACTAGCGGCCCTCCCTACGAGCAGTACTTC CATRLTSGPPYEQYF
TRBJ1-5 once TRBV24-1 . TGTGCCACCAGTGATCCGGACGGCCCGGGCCAGCCCCAGCATTTT CATSDPDGPGQPQHF
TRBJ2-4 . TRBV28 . TGTGCCAGCAGGATAGGACGGACCAAAAACATTCAGTACTTC CASRIGRTKNIQYF
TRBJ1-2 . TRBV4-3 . TGCGCCAGCAGCCCCACCCAGACAGGATACTATGGCTACACCTTC CASSPTQTGYYGYTF
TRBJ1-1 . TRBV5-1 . TGCGCCAGCAGAGGGGAAACCGAAGCTTTCTTT CASRGETEAFF
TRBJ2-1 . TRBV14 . TGTGCCAGCAGCCAAGGGATCCTCTCCTACAATGAGCAGTTCTTC CASSQGILSYNEQFF
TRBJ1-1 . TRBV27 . TGTGCCAGCAGTCCCAGGCCGGGTGAAGCTTTCTTT CASSPRPGEAFF
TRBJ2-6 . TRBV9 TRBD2 TGTGCCAGCAGCGCCTGGACTAGCGGGGAACACTCTGGGGCCAACGTCCTGACTTTC CASSAWTSGEHSGANVLTF
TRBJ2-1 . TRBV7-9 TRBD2 TGTGCCACGGGAGGAGACAATGAGCAGTTCTTC CATGGDNEQFF
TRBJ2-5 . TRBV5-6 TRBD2 TGTGCCAGCAGCTCGGTGACTAGCGGGGGGAGACAAGAGACCCAGTACTTC CASSSVTSGGRQETQYF
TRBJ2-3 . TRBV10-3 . TGTGCCATCAGTGAGTATAGGGGACCGGATACGCAGTATTTT CAISEYRGPDTQYF
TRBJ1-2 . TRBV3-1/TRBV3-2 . TGTGCCAGCAGCCAAGCTGGGAACTATGGCTACACCTTC CASSQAGNYGYTF
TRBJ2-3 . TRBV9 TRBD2 TGTGCCAGCAGCCTACTAGCGGGAGGCACAGATACGCAGTATTTT CASSLLAGGTDTQYF
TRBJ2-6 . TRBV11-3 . TGTGCCAGCAGCTTAGGGGGAGCTGGGGCCAACGTCCTGACTTTC CASSLGGAGANVLTF
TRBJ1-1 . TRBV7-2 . TGTGCCAGCAGCTTGATGAACACTGAAGCTTTCTTT CASSLMNTEAFF
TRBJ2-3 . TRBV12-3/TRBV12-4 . TGTGCCAGCAGCTTTGACACCACAGATACGCAGTATTTT CASSFDTTDTQYF
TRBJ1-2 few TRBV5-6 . TGTGCCAGCAGCTTGGTTGGCAGCCCTAACTATGGCTACACCTTC CASSLVGSPNYGYTF
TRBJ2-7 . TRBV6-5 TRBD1 TGTGCCAGCAGTTACTCGGCAGGGGGCCTCTACGAGCAGTACTTC CASSYSAGGLYEQYF
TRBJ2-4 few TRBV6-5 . TGTGCCAGCAGTTACTCGAGGATGGCAGGGAAAAACATTCAGTACTTC CASSYSRMAGKNIQYF
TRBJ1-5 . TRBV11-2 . TGTGCCAGCAGCTTATACCAAGCCCAGCCCCAGCATTTT CASSLYQAQPQHF
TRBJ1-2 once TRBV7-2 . TGTGCCAGCAGCACCGAGACAGGCTACTATGGCTACACCTTC CASSTETGYYGYTF
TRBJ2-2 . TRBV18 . TGTGCCAGCTCACTCCGGGACGTTGGGATCGGGGAGCTGTTTTTT CASSLRDVGIGELFF
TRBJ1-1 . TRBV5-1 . TGCGCCAGCAGCTCGGACTCAACGAACACTGAAGCTTTCTTT CASSSDSTNTEAFF
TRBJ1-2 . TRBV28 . TGTGCCAGCCTGGGAACGGTCGGCTACACCTTC CASLGTVGYTF
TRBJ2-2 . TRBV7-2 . TGTGCCAGCAGCTTCTATAACGGGGAGCTGTTTTTT CASSFYNGELFF
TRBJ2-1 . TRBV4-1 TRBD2 TGCGCCAGCAGCCTAGCCGGGACTAGACGTCTTGAGCAGTTCTTC CASSLAGTRRLEQFF
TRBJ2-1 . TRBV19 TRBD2 TGTGCCAGTAGTCCTAAAGGACTAGCGGGAGTCTACAATGAGCAGTTCTTC CASSPKGLAGVYNEQFF
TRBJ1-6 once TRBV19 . TGTGCCAGTAGTATCCGGACGCCAGAATACAGTTCACCCCTCCACTTT CASSIRTPEYSSPLHF
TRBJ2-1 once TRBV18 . TGTGCCAGCTCACCAGGTGTACGGGGGTCCTACAATGAGCAGTTCTTC CASSPGVRGSYNEQFF
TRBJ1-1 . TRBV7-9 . TGTGCCAGCAGGAGGGGCACTGAAGCTTTCTTT CASRRGTEAFF
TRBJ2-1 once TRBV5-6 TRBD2 TGTGCCAGCAGCTTTAGCGGGGGGGACGGGGAGCAGTTCTTC CASSFSGGDGEQFF
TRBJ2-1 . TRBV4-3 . TGCGCCAGCAGCCAAGGACTGGAGTTCAATGAGCAGTTCTTC CASSQGLEFNEQFF
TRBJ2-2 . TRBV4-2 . TGTGCCAGCAGCCAAGATCTCGCGGGGGCCGCAAACACCGGGGAGCTGTTTTTT CASSQDLAGAANTGELFF
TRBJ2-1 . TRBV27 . TGTGCCAGCAGCCAACTCAGCTCCTACAATGAGCAGTTCTTC CASSQLSSYNEQFF
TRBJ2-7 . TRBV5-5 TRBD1 TGTGCCAGCAGCTCACCGGGACAGGGAGTTTCCTACGAGCAGTACTTC CASSSPGQGVSYEQYF
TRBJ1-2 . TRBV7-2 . TGTGCCAGCAGCCCGAATCTTATTGGCACCGGGAACTATGGCTACACCTTC CASSPNLIGTGNYGYTF
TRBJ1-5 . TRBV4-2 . TGTGCCAGCAGCCTAGGCCTCGATCAGCCCCAGCATTTT CASSLGLDQPQHF
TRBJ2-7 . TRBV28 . TGTGCCAGCAGAAATACGGGGGCCGCAGACGAGCAGTACTTC CASRNTGAADEQYF
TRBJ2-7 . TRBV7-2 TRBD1 TGTGCCAGCATCCCAGGGGGAAGCTCCTACGAGCAGTACTTC CASIPGGSSYEQYF
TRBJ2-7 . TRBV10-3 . TGTGCCATCAGTGAAACCTACGGGGACGAGCAGTACTTC CAISETYGDEQYF
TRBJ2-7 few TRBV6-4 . TGTGCCAGCCCCCGGCAGGGAGCAACCTACGAGCAGTACTTC CASPRQGATYEQYF
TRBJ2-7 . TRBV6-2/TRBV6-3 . TGTGCCAGCAGCGAAACAGGACAATTTGGGTACTTC CASSETGQFGYF
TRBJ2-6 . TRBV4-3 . TGCGCCAGCAGCCAGGGAGCGGGCGGGGCCAACGTCCTGACTTTC CASSQGAGGANVLTF
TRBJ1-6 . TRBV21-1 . TGTGCCAGCAGCCCGGAGAGCCCCCTCCACTTT CASSPESPLHF
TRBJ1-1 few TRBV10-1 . TGCGCCAGCAGTGAGTCGATGGGAACTAACACTGAAGCTTTCTTT CASSESMGTNTEAFF
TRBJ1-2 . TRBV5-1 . TGCGCCAGCAGCTTGGGACAGCTAATTGGCTACACCTTC CASSLGQLIGYTF
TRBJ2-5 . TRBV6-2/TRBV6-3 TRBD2 TGTGCCAGCAGTTCTTACTTTAGCGGGAGAGGGGAGACCCAGTACTTC CASSSYFSGRGETQYF
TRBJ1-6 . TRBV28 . TGTGCCAGCAGAGGCGATTCACCCCTCCACTTT CASRGDSPLHF
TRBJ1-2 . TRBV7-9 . TGTGCCAGCAGCTTTGGAGGGAATGGCTACACCTTC CASSFGGNGYTF
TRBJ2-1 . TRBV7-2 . TGTGCCAGCAGCTTAGAACCCCCAGAGACAGGTGAGCAGTTCTTC CASSLEPPETGEQFF
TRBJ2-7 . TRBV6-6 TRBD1 TGTGCCAGCACCGGGACAGCCTACGAGCAGTACTTC CASTGTAYEQYF